This passage covers 9 T cell receptor beta chains from one sample sequenced in a study of control samples from healthy donors and cancer patients. Assay used: immunoSEQ multiplex PCR; TCRdb lists only in-frame clones, some missing. This sample has 95,000 to 130,000 clones; nearly 95% occur once, and the top ten carry about 2.5%. Sequenced: blood. Receptors originate from a man aged 30 to 39 in good health.

The rearrangement links TRBV19 to TRBJ1-5; 7 bases line up with TRBD1. The trim removed 9 bases at V and 0 bases at J, leaving 14 bases unmatched. This CDR3 comprises 17 residues. The germline gives CDR1 LNHDA, CDR2 SQIVND (reference sequence). The CDR3 coding sequence is TGTGCCAGCCTCTTGAGGGGGCCTACTTATAGCAATCAGCCCCAGCATTTT. Amino acids: CASLLRGPTYSNQPQHF.

The V and J genes are TRBV19 and TRBJ2-3; 9 nucleotides agree with TRBD2. Germline V gene data show CDR1 as LNHDA and CDR2 as SQIVND (reference sequence). This CDR3 contains 16 residues. V lost 5 bases and J lost 3; bases outside the gene matches: 9. CDR3 DNA: TGTGCCAGTAGTCCGGGCGGGGGGGCCAAGACAGATACGCAGTATTTT. This gives the protein CASSPGGGAKTDTQYF.

In this sample, this clone turned up once. The chain combines TRBV5-6 with TRBJ1-1, with no clear D. Trimming pared 3 bases from V and 9 bases from J, leaving 12 bases between. The germline V gene has CDR1 SGHDT and CDR2 YYEEEE. This CDR3 region has 12 residues. The DNA of the CDR3 is TGTGCCAGCAGCTCCTCCGACCCGAAAGCTTTCTTT. It encodes CASSSSDPKAFF. Drawing the rest from reference TRBV5-6 and TRBJ1-1, the complete variable domain is DAGVTQSPTHLIKTRGQQVTLRCSPKSGHDTVSWYQQALGQGPQFIFQYYEEEERQRGNFPDRFSGHQFPNYSSELNVNALLLGDSALYLCASSSSDPKAFFGQGTRLTVV.

This clone was observed a single time. The chain employs TRBV6-5 and TRBJ1-1, with D possibly TRBD1 on 6 matching bases. Germline V gene data show CDR1 as MNHEY and CDR2 as SVGAGI. Trimming pared 0 bases from V and 5 bases from J, leaving 10 bases between. This CDR3 comprises 14 residues. CDR3 region: CASSYSRGGTEAFF. Here the CDR3 DNA reads TGTGCCAGCAGTTACTCTAGGGGGGGAACTGAAGCTTTCTTT.

This clone was seen just once. The rearrangement links TRBV19 to TRBJ1-6; D is possibly TRBD1 (5 bases). This CDR3 region has 13 residues. The germline CDR1 and CDR2 sequences are LNHDA and SQIVND (reference sequence). V lost 7 bases and J 6 bases, leaving 10 bases between the germline ends. The CDR3 bases are TGTGCCAGTACCCTGGGACCTAATTCACCCCTCCACTTT. It yields the protein CASTLGPNSPLHF.

This chain joins TRBV5-1 and TRBJ1-4; TRBD1 matches at 10 bases. CDR1 is SGHRS, CDR2 YFSETQ, per germline. V shed 5 bases, J shed 7 bases, and the junction held 8 bases outside the gene matches. This CDR3 contains 15 residues. The CDR3 DNA sequence: TGCGCCAGCAGTCGATGGGGGACAGGGGCTGAAAAACTGTTTTTT. Translation gives CASSRWGTGAEKLFF.

The chain is built from TRBV15 and TRBJ1-1; D may be TRBD1 (6 bases). The CDR3 totals 14 residues. The germline V gene has CDR1 LNHNV and CDR2 YYDKDF (reference sequence). V dropped 5 bases and J dropped 1 base, with 11 bases sitting between them. The CDR3, as DNA: TGTGCCACCAGCCCCCGACAGGCGAACACTGAAGCTTTCTTT. This codes for CATSPRQANTEAFF.

This chain uses TRBV7-9 with TRBJ2-1; 8 bases align to TRBD1. CDR3 length: 17 amino acids. Looked up from germline, CDR1 is SEHNR and CDR2 is FQNEAQ (reference sequence). The V gene end was trimmed by 4 bases and the J gene end by 2 bases; junction bases not matched to a gene: 10. CDR3 amino acids: CASSSTLGQGPYNEQFF. The CDR3, as DNA: TGTGCCAGCAGCTCTACCCTCGGACAGGGCCCCTACAATGAGCAGTTCTTC.

This chain uses TRBV18 with TRBJ2-3; 7 nucleotides align to TRBD2. The trim removed 2 bases at V and 3 bases at J, leaving 8 bases unmatched. This CDR3 contains 16 residues. From germline, CDR1 is KGHSH and CDR2 LQKENI. This CDR3 is CASSPSRGVVTDTQYF. The CDR3 DNA reads TGTGCCAGCTCACCAAGCCGGGGGGTGGTGACAGATACGCAGTATTTT.